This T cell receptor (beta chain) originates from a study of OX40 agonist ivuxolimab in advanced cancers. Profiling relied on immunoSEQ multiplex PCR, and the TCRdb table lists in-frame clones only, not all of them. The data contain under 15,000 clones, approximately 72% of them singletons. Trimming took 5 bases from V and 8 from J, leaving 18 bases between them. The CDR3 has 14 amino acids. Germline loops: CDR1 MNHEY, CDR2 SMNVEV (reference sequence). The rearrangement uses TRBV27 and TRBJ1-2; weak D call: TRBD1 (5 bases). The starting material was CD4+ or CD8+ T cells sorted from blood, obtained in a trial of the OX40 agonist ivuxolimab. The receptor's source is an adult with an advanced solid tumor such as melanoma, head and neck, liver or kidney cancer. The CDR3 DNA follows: TGTGCCAGCAGTGAAGGGACGGGATATGTAGGCTACACCTTC. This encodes CASSEGTGYVGYTF.